Reported below is one T cell receptor (beta chain). Its antigen is currently not known. Within one base of it there is no much larger clone, and no base qualities were kept. Donors were healthy HIV-negative adults with no recently reported acute infections or vaccinations. Every donor was a Caucasian adult living in Nashville, Tennessee, USA. Magnetic negative selection was used to enrich CD4+ T cells, after which naive cells were positively selected on CD45RA and the negative fraction became the memory subset. Blood was obtained by leukapheresis, after which PBMCs were separated by Ficoll-Histopaque density gradient centrifugation and cryopreserved in liquid nitrogen vapor phase. Purity and quantity of every magnetically sorted T cell population were checked by analytical flow cytometry. Genomic DNA was isolated from each sorted fraction and quantified by UV absorbance on a Nanodrop 2000c. This sample is drawn from a study of shared clonotypes between healthy human individuals (dated by TCRdb to about 2020). For the study in its entirety: A few men and a couple of women, aged 18 to 49 years, made up the cohort. Per donor, leukapheresis produced somewhere between about 0.94 and 9 billion PBMCs. To estimate repertoire size and how much clonotype sharing occurs between individuals, the study deeply sequenced the blood TCR repertoires of several healthy adults. Per donor, three plates each were used for CD4 naive and CD4 memory, two for CD8 naive, and one for CD8 memory. To increase sequencing depth and limit assay-specific biases, TCR repertoire library preparation and sequencing were carried out by different laboratories using diverse techniques.

Results the study describes overall, beyond this receptor: Naive subsets generally had larger estimated clonotype richness than memory subsets. Sharing across a few donors was observed for around 4.8% of naive CD4, 3.5% of naive CD8, about 2.3% of memory CD4, and roughly 0.4% of memory CD8 clonotypes. Rarefaction of sorted-subset datasets indicated incomplete sequencing despite the large sequencing depth. Sampling was restricted to blood, and TCR repertoires in tissues likely differ from the TCR repertoires found in blood. The small number of donors limited the genetic and exposure-history diversity represented. Clonotypes shared by all four sorted-subset donors showed higher generation probabilities than non-shared clonotypes. Pairwise subsampling indicated that sequencing depth was expected to affect the degree of clonotype sharing among donors.

Using the deep immunoSEQ assay, TCR CDR3 regions were amplified from genomic DNA by multiplex PCR. Genomic DNA extracted from each cell subset was distributed evenly over all wells of several immunoSEQ 96-well plates, and each plate served as one replicate. Each replicate PCR for sorted subsets received approximately 200 ng genomic DNA, equal to about 30,000 T cell genomes. The purified libraries were quantified using a Qubit 3.0 fluorometer, sized with a Bioanalyzer 2100, and then quantified again using the KAPA Library Quantification kit. Each immunoSEQ 96-well plate was sequenced on its own single-read 150-cycle Illumina NextSeq 550 flow cell. Turning to the authors' computational methods: Because the immunoSEQ output included only junctional sequences and no quality scores, the filtering could not be the same as the filtering used for full-length reads. Sequences were annotated with PyIR, a Python wrapper for IgBLAST v1.9, using IMGT germline references to assign V/J genes and CDR3. Reads with weak V/J assignments (E-value above 1e-6), missing CDR3, stop codons, out-of-frame junctions, or ambiguous translated residues were removed. V3J clonotypes were defined as sequences sharing an identical inferred V gene, J gene, and CDR3 amino acid sequence. To compute the percentage overlap between repertoires, the number of shared unique clonotypes was divided by the size of the smaller repertoire. RTK rarefaction, the Chao1 estimator, and Recon v2.1 estimates of unobserved clonotypes were used to assess repertoire richness. OLGA was used to compute generation probabilities for all TCRbeta clonotypes that the gDNA method yielded from a handful of donors. The immuneACCESS repertoire file appears here via TCRdb, limited to in-frame rearrangements. These files lack a portion of the clones; in checked studies, under half of the deficit traces to unresolved V genes, and the cause of the others is not known. The DNA gave D and trimming, while V, J and clone size come from that table. In all, the sample holds 2 million to 2.5 million clones, and approximately 95% of those were seen once. The ten largest account for roughly 0.13% of the sample.

V is shortened by 6 bases, J by 1 base, and the region joining them spans 7 bases. The germline V gene sets CDR1 to MNHNS and CDR2 to SASEGT. The CDR3 contains 13 residues, cysteine and phenylalanine counted. Only the CDR3 portion is preserved as DNA: 39 bases, with reading frame beginning at the first base. Material: naive CD4+ T cells sorted from blood. The cell subset or site tag for this specimen amounts to: CD45RA+ positively selected. The TCR sequence derives from a young man in good health. The rearrangement joined TRBV6-1 to TRBJ1-5; the D gene is possibly TRBD1, with 5 bases matching. Here is the DNA: TGTGCCAGCAGGGCAGGGAGCAATCAGCCCCAGCATTTT. Translated, this gives CASRAGSNQPQHF.